Detailed here is one TCR beta chain. This sample stems from a study of beta chain features in type 1 diabetes. CDR3 length: 15 amino acids. CDR1 and CDR2 from the germline V gene are SGHNT and YENEEA. Trimming took 2 bases from V and 2 from J, leaving 13 bases between them. The whole isolated RNA underwent reverse transcription, so sequencing captured expressed TCRB transcripts. Sequencing was performed with immunoSEQ multiplex PCR; in TCRdb, only in-frame clones are kept and a portion is missing. The table records around 450,000 clones, over 9.5% of them present only once. The chain employs TRBV11-3 and TRBJ2-7; the D gene is possibly TRBD1 (6 bases). Sample: naive CD4+ T cells from blood. This sequence originates from a woman under 30 in good health. The CDR3 region is CASSLLGQGPYEQYF. The DNA of the CDR3 is TGTGCCAGCAGCTTACTGGGGCAGGGGCCCTACGAGCAGTACTTC.